The rows below give T cell receptor beta chains drawn from one sample of a study of cytomegalovirus exposure and HLA in healthy donors. Only in-frame clones appear in the TCRdb table, and some are missing; sequencing was by immunoSEQ multiplex PCR. This table holds some 200,000 clones, 80% found once. Sequenced material: PBMCs. These receptors all come from a boy between 10 and 17 years old in good health and CMV-seronegative. CDR3s include the opening cysteine and the closing phenylalanine or tryptophan. The D gene is left open where the match is weak. Where a row states a size, it is once, few, many or the class of an expanded clone; other rows omit it.

j_call clone_size v_call d_call cdr3_nt cdr3_aa
TRBJ2-7 . TRBV30 TRBD2 TGTGCCTGGAGTGGCGGGGGGGAGACTGAGTACTTC CAWSGGGETEYF
TRBJ2-7 . TRBV6-1 TRBD2 TGTGCCGGAAGACTAGCGGGCGCCTACGAGCAGTACTTC CAGRLAGAYEQYF
TRBJ1-1 once TRBV6-1 . TGTGCCAGCAGCAGAAACACTGAAGCTTTCTTT CASSRNTEAFF
TRBJ2-3 once TRBV12-5 TRBD1 TGTGCTAGTGGTCCACAGGGGTGGGGGCAGTATTTT CASGPQGWGQYF
TRBJ2-5 . TRBV29-1 TRBD1 TGCAGCGTCGGAGACAGGGGAGAGACCCAGTACTTC CSVGDRGETQYF
TRBJ1-1 . TRBV27 . TGTGCCAGCAGTTTCGGGGTAGGCGGCACTGAAGCTTTCTTT CASSFGVGGTEAFF
TRBJ1-3 . TRBV29-1 . TGCAGCGTTGAAGGCGGGACTGGAAACACCATATATTTT CSVEGGTGNTIYF
TRBJ1-2 . TRBV4-1 TRBD1 TGCGCCAGCAGCCACAGCGGGGGACAGGGGCCGTATGGCTACACCTTC CASSHSGGQGPYGYTF
TRBJ2-3 . TRBV10-3 . TGTGCCATCAGTGACAGGGTTGGAGATACGCAGTATTTT CAISDRVGDTQYF
TRBJ2-7 . TRBV19 TRBD1 TGTGCCAGCGTCCTGGGACAGCCCTACGAGCAGTACTTC CASVLGQPYEQYF
TRBJ2-7 . TRBV28 TRBD2 TGTGCCAGCAGTCCCCTGGGAGGGAAGGCTTACTACGAGCAGTACTTC CASSPLGGKAYYEQYF
TRBJ1-5 . TRBV28 TRBD1 TGTGCCAGCAGATCGCAGGGGGCAGGGAAGCCCCAGCATTTT CASRSQGAGKPQHF
TRBJ2-7 . TRBV19 . TGTGCCAGTGGGACAAGGGGCTCCTACGAGCAGTACTTC CASGTRGSYEQYF
TRBJ1-1 few TRBV5-1 . TGCGCCAGCAGCTTGGACAGGGAGAACACTGAAGCTTTCTTT CASSLDRENTEAFF
TRBJ1-2 . TRBV6-1 . TGTGCCAGCAGTGAACAAGGGTCGGGGAACTATGGCTACACCTTC CASSEQGSGNYGYTF
TRBJ2-1 . TRBV18 . TGTGCCAGCTCACCACCGGTTACAGGGATGGAGCAGTTCTTC CASSPPVTGMEQFF
TRBJ1-5 . TRBV28 . TGTGCCAGCAGTGGAACACAGGACTATAGCAATCAGCCCCAGCATTTT CASSGTQDYSNQPQHF
TRBJ1-1 . TRBV6-1 TRBD1 TGTGCCAGCAGTACCAAGGGCACAGGGGGCACTGAAGCTTTCTTT CASSTKGTGGTEAFF
TRBJ1-1 few TRBV29-1 . TGCAGCGCACAGGGGAACACTGAAGCTTTCTTT CSAQGNTEAFF
TRBJ1-3 . TRBV9 . TGTGCCAGCAGCCCTGAGTTTTCTGGAAACACCATATATTTT CASSPEFSGNTIYF
TRBJ2-7 . TRBV5-1 . TGCGCCAGCAGCTTGGCCGAGGACAGAGACTACGAGCAGTACTTC CASSLAEDRDYEQYF
TRBJ1-5 few TRBV6-6 . TGTGCCAGCACCTCAGGGGATTCGCGCAATCAGCCCCAGCATTTT CASTSGDSRNQPQHF
TRBJ1-1 . TRBV6-6 . TGTGCCAGCAGTTCTGTACGGGGGTCGGAAACTGAAGCTTTCTTT CASSSVRGSETEAFF
TRBJ2-3 . TRBV14 TRBD2 TGTGCCAGCAGCGCCGGGACTAGAAGCACAGATACGCAGTATTTT CASSAGTRSTDTQYF
TRBJ2-1 . TRBV10-1 . TGCGCCAGCAGTGAACACGGGGGGCGCGGGGATGAGCAGTTCTTC CASSEHGGRGDEQFF
TRBJ1-2 . TRBV6-6 . TGTGCCAGCAGTTCGAAGGGGTGGAGAGGCTATGGCTACACCTTC CASSSKGWRGYGYTF
TRBJ1-6 . TRBV2 . TGTGCCAGCACTGGGGCATCCTATAATTCACCCCTCCACTTT CASTGASYNSPLHF
TRBJ2-4 . TRBV11-3 TRBD1 TGTGCCAGCAGCCACACCCGGGACAGGCTAGCCAAAAACATTCAGTACTTC CASSHTRDRLAKNIQYF
TRBJ1-1 . TRBV7-2 TRBD1 TGTGCCAGCAGCTTAGGGGACAGAAGGACTGAAGCTTTCTTT CASSLGDRRTEAFF
TRBJ1-1 . TRBV19 . TGTGCCAGTAGTGCGCCCGGAGGTGGGGGGACTGAAGCTTTCTTT CASSAPGGGGTEAFF
TRBJ2-7 . TRBV19 . TGTGCCAGTAGTATAGGGCAGGGATATAACGAGCAGTACTTC CASSIGQGYNEQYF
TRBJ1-5 . TRBV5-1 . TGCGCCAGCAGCCCTGACAATCGTCAGCCCCAGCATTTT CASSPDNRQPQHF
TRBJ1-1 . TRBV14 . TGTGCCAGCAGCCAAGATCGAGCGGGTTGGAACACTGAAGCTTTCTTT CASSQDRAGWNTEAFF
TRBJ2-3 . TRBV10-3 . TGTGCCATCAGTGATCCGGGAGCGAGCACAGATACGCAGTATTTT CAISDPGASTDTQYF
TRBJ1-6 . TRBV19 . TGTGCCAGTAGTATAGCTTCGCGGGTCGGGAATTCACCCCTCCACTTT CASSIASRVGNSPLHF
TRBJ2-2 . TRBV5-6 . TGTGCCAGCAGCTTGGTTCAGGTTGCGAACACCGGGGAGCTGTTTTTT CASSLVQVANTGELFF
TRBJ1-4 . TRBV4-1 . TGCGCCAGCAGCCAGCTATACGGGGCAACTAATGAAAAACTGTTTTTT CASSQLYGATNEKLFF
TRBJ1-2 . TRBV7-8 TRBD1 TGTGCCAGCAGCCCCAGACTCCCGACAGGGAGAGGCTACACCTTC CASSPRLPTGRGYTF
TRBJ1-2 once TRBV4-2 TRBD1 TGTGCCAGCAGCCAAGATTTGGGGCAGGGGGCAAGTGGCTACACCTTC CASSQDLGQGASGYTF
TRBJ2-7 . TRBV27 . TGTGCCAGCAGTATACTTCCAGGGGCAGGCGAGCAGTACTTC CASSILPGAGEQYF
TRBJ2-3 few TRBV13 . TGTGCCAGCAGCTCCTGGGGCGGGACAGGCACAGATACGCAGTATTTT CASSSWGGTGTDTQYF
TRBJ2-1 . TRBV2 TRBD2 TGTGCCAGCAGTGGGGGCGGGGTGGCGGGAGTGGGCCACAATGAGCAGTTCTTC CASSGGGVAGVGHNEQFF
TRBJ1-1 few TRBV9 . TGTGCCAGCAGCGTAGGTAACAGAAGGATATCGGGGACTGAAGCTTTCTTT CASSVGNRRISGTEAFF
TRBJ1-2 . TRBV9 . TGTGCCAGCAGCGTAGCTTTGGCAGGGGATTCCTATGGCTACACCTTC CASSVALAGDSYGYTF
TRBJ1-2 . TRBV9 . TGTGCCAGCAGCGTAGAACAGGAACCACTCAACCTCTATGGCTACACCTTC CASSVEQEPLNLYGYTF
TRBJ2-7 once TRBV12-5 . TGTGCTAGTGCGACAGTCTCCTACGAGCAGTACTTC CASATVSYEQYF
TRBJ2-7 once TRBV7-9 . TGTTCCAGCAGCTCCGCTATGACATCGCTTACCTACGAGCAGTACTTC CSSSSAMTSLTYEQYF
TRBJ1-4 . TRBV9 . TGTGCCAGCAGCGTAGGGGGGGGGCGTAATGAAAAACTGTTTTTT CASSVGGGRNEKLFF
TRBJ2-1 . TRBV2 . TGTGCCAGCAGGGTGCGCATCCATGAGCAGTTCTTC CASRVRIHEQFF
TRBJ1-2 . TRBV18 TRBD1 TGTGCCAGTTCACCAACACAGGGGACCTATGGCTACACCTTC CASSPTQGTYGYTF
TRBJ2-7 . TRBV6-1 . TGTGCCAGCAGTGAAAGCGGCAGGACCTACGAGCAGTACTTC CASSESGRTYEQYF